This T cell receptor (beta chain) is drawn from a study of blood T cell repertoires in COVID-19. Across the whole study: Italy, Spain and the United States were the sources of the convalescent and acute COVID-19 samples. PBMCs, B-cell-depleted T cells, or T cells provided the cDNA or gDNA that made up the material.

Per germline, CDR1 MGHRA and CDR2 YSYEKL. V was pared by 0 bases and J by 6 bases, with 10 bases between. CDR3 size: 14 residues. Authors' methods: Nucleated cell counts were estimated from reference gene primer amplification. TCRdb's table, derived via immunoSEQ multiplex PCR, lists solely in-frame clones and lacks some. The V and J calls and the clone size are those of that table, but D and trimming were determined from the DNA. The data show almost 40,000 clones, approximately 85% seen once. Material for sequencing was peripheral blood. V gene TRBV4-1 combines with J gene TRBJ2-3; D may be TRBD2 (5 bases). The clonotype was recovered from a man between 60 and 75 years old with acute or convalescent COVID-19. CDR3 coding DNA: TGCGCCAGCAGCCAAGAGGGTGGACTGGATACGCAGTATTTT. It codes for CASSQEGGLDTQYF.